This TCR beta chain was observed in a study of long-term antiretroviral therapy in people with HIV. Survey level was the resolution at which the v3.0 immunoSEQ assay ran. Only in-frame clones appear in the TCRdb table, and some are missing; sequencing was by immunoSEQ multiplex PCR. The repertoire holds 24,000 or so clones, with about 83% as singletons. The CDR3 contains 14 residues. V was clipped by 6 bases and J by 7 bases; unmatched bases: 6. Germline CDR1 reads MNHEY; CDR2 reads SVGAGI. The sequences come from unsorted PBMCs, collected 3 years after starting antiretroviral therapy. J is TRBJ1-4 and V is TRBV6-5, with 9 positions matching TRBD1. The TCR was taken from a man aged 18 to 30 with HIV. CDR3 coding DNA: TGTGCCAGCAGCTCCATGACAGGGGGTGAAAAACTGTTTTTT. Translating it yields CASSSMTGGEKLFF.